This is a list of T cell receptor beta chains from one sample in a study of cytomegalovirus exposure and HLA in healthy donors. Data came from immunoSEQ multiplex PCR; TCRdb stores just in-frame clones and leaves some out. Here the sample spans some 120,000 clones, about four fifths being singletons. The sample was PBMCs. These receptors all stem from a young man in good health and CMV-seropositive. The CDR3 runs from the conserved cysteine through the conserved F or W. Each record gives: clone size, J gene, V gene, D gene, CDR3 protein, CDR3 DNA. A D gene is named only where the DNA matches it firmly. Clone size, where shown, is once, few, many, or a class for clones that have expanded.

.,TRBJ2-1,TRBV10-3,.,CAISESASETRYYNEQFF,TGTGCCATCAGTGAGTCCGCCTCCGAAACTCGCTACTACAATGAGCAGTTCTTC
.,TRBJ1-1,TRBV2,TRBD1,CASLDRGTEAFF,TGTGCCAGCTTAGACAGGGGCACTGAAGCTTTCTTT
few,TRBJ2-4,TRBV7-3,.,CASSLGGSSAQYF,TGTGCCAGCAGCTTAGGCGGTAGTTCGGCTCAGTACTTC
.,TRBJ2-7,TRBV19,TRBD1,CASSIVPLDRPPALGPYEQYF,TGTGCCAGTAGTATAGTACCCCTGGACAGGCCCCCGGCCCTAGGCCCCTACGAGCAGTACTTC
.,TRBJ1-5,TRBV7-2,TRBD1,CASSLGADRGNQPQHF,TGTGCCAGCAGCTTAGGAGCCGACAGGGGCAATCAGCCCCAGCATTTT
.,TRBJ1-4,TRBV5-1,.,CASRSRVTNEKLFF,TGCGCCAGCAGGTCGCGGGTGACTAATGAAAAACTGTTTTTT
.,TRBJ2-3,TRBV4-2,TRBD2,CASSQEAGGPDTQYF,TGTGCCAGCAGCCAAGAAGCGGGGGGGCCAGATACGCAGTATTTT
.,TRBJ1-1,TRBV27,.,CASSSHNRGSRNTEAFF,TGTGCCAGCAGTTCACACAATCGGGGGTCCCGTAACACTGAAGCTTTCTTT
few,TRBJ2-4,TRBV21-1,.,CASSKAQTSGRAKNSQYF,TGTGCCAGCAGCAAAGCCCAGACTAGCGGGAGAGCCAAAAACAGTCAGTACTTC
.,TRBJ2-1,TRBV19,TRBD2,CASSLRTSGVFGPNEQFF,TGTGCCAGTAGTCTCAGGACTAGCGGGGTGTTTGGTCCCAATGAGCAGTTCTTC
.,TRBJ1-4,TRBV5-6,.,CASSFVGEFKREKLFF,TGTGCCAGCAGCTTTGTCGGAGAGTTTAAGAGGGAAAAACTGTTTTTT
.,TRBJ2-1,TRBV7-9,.,CASSTERIYNEQFF,TGTGCCAGCAGCACGGAGAGGATTTACAATGAGCAGTTCTTC
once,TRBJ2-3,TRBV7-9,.,CASSSSNRGTDTQYF,TGTGCCAGCAGCTCCTCAAACAGGGGCACAGATACGCAGTATTTT
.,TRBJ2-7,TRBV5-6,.,CASSSGPGGSEQYF,TGTGCCAGCAGCTCTGGCCCTGGGGGGAGCGAGCAGTACTTC
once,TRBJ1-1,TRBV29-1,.,CSVERVTSTEAFF,TGCAGCGTTGAAAGAGTGACTAGCACTGAAGCTTTCTTT
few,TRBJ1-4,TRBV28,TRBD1,CASSSGQDHNEKLFF,TGTGCCAGCAGTTCCGGACAGGACCATAATGAAAAACTGTTTTTT
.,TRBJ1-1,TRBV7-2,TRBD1,CASSFRQGMNTEAFF,TGTGCCAGCAGCTTTCGACAGGGTATGAACACTGAAGCTTTCTTT
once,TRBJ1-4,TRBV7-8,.,CASSPYGRATNEKLFF,TGTGCCAGCAGCCCTTACGGGAGAGCAACTAATGAAAAACTGTTTTTT
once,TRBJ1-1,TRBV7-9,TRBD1,CASSKAGGRPEAFF,TGTGCCAGCAGCAAGGCAGGGGGAAGGCCTGAAGCTTTCTTT
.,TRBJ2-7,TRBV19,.,CASSIDALGVTEQYF,TGTGCCAGTAGTATAGATGCCCTCGGAGTAACCGAGCAGTACTTC
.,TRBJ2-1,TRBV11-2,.,CASSVQTEQFF,TGTGCCAGCTCTGTACAGACGGAGCAGTTCTTC
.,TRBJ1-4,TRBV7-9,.,CASSLRTAFNEKLFF,TGTGCCAGCAGCTTGAGGACAGCGTTTAATGAAAAACTGTTTTTT
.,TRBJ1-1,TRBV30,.,CAWSFPGSTEAFF,TGTGCCTGGAGTTTCCCAGGGTCAACTGAAGCTTTCTTT
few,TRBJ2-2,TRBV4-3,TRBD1,CASSQDPTGGGGELFF,TGCGCCAGCAGCCAAGATCCAACAGGGGGTGGCGGGGAGCTGTTTTTT
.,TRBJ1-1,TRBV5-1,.,CASSSLIRGNTEAFF,TGCGCCAGCAGCTCGTTAATCAGGGGGAACACTGAAGCTTTCTTT